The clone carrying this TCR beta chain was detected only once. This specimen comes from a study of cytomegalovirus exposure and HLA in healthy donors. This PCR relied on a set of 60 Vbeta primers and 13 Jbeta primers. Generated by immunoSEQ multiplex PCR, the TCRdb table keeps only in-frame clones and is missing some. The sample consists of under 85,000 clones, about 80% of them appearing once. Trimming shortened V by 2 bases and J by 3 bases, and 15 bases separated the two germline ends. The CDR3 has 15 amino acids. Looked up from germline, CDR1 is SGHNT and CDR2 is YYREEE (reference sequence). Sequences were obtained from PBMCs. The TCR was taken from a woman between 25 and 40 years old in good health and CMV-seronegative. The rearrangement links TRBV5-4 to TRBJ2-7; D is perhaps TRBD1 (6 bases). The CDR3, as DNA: TGTGCCAGCAGCTTTGGCAGGGGCGATGGCTACGAGCAGTACTTC. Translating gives CASSFGRGDGYEQYF. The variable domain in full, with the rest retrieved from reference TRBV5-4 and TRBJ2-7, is ETGVTQSPTHLIKTRGQQVTLRCSSQSGHNTVSWYQQALGQGPQFIFQYYREEENGRGNFPPRFSGLQFPNYSSELNVNALELDDSALYLCASSFGRGDGYEQYFGPGTRLTVT.